This TCR beta chain came from a study of cytomegalovirus exposure and HLA in healthy donors. General study points: Most TCRs appeared rarely, but some public TCRs recurred in many donors. Association of a missense DCLRE1C variant with TCR beta V- and J-gene trimming was reported in a later analysis. Beyond CMV serostatus, there was no information to go on about immune exposure.

This clone occurred once. Its antigen remains unidentified. The CDR3 contains 16 residues. After removal of 2 bases from V and 0 bases from J, the junction contained 4 bases not matched to a gene. Germline lookup yields CDR1 SGHRS and CDR2 YFSETQ. Use of 60 Vbeta and 13 Jbeta primers characterized the PCR. The assay was immunoSEQ multiplex PCR, and TCRdb's table has in-frame clones only and misses some. The sample shows roughly 150,000 clones, around 72% of them seen only once. The rearrangement joins TRBV5-1 to TRBJ2-5, with TRBD2 identical over 10 bases. The sequenced sample consisted of PBMCs. The receptor was derived from a middle-aged man in good health and CMV-seronegative. DNA for the CDR3: TGCGCCAGCAGCTTCCCAGCGGGAGGGCACCAAGAGACCCAGTACTTC. Its translation: CASSFPAGGHQETQYF. Using reference TRBV5-1 and TRBJ2-5 for the parts outside the CDR3, the full variable domain is KAGVTQTPRYLIKTRGQQVTLSCSPISGHRSVSWYQQTPGQGLQFLFEYFSETQRNKGNFPGRFSGRQFSNSRSEMNVSTLELGDSALYLCASSFPAGGHQETQYFGPGTRLLVL.